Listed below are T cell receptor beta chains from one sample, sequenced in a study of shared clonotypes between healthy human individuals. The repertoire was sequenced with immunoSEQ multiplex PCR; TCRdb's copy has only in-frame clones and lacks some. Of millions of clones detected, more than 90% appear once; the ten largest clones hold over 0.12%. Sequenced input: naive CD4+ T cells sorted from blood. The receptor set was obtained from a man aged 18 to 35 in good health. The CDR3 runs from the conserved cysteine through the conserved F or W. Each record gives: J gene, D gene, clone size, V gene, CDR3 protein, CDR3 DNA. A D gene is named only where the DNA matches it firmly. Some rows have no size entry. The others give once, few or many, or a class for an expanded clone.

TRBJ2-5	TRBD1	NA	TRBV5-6	CASSWDREQTQYF	TGTGCCAGCAGCTGGGACAGGGAGCAGACCCAGTACTTC
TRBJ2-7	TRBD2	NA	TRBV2	CASSVSLAVYSDEQYF	TGTGCCAGCAGTGTGTCACTAGCGGTTTATTCCGACGAGCAGTACTTC
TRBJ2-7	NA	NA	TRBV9	CASSVSFLATEQYF	TGTGCCAGCAGCGTATCGTTCCTAGCGACCGAGCAGTACTTC
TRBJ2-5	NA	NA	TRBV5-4	CASSSRGGTAETQYF	TGTGCCAGCAGCTCGAGGGGGGGGACAGCCGAGACCCAGTACTTC
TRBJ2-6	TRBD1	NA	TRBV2	CASGGQGLYGANVLTF	TGTGCCAGCGGAGGACAGGGTTTGTATGGGGCCAACGTCCTGACTTTC
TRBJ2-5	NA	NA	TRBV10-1	CASSEGKGPGETQYF	TGCGCCAGCAGTGAGGGAAAAGGGCCAGGCGAGACCCAGTACTTC
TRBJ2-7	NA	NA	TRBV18	CASSQGTGEQYF	TGTGCCAGCTCTCAAGGGACGGGCGAGCAGTACTTC
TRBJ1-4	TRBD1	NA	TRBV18	CASSPGQGNEKLFF	TGTGCCAGCTCCCCGGGACAGGGGAATGAAAAACTGTTTTTT
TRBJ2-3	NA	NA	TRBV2	CASTEASALADTQYF	TGTGCCAGCACCGAAGCCTCAGCTCTCGCAGATACGCAGTATTTT
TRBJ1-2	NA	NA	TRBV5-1	CASSLGGSRDYGYTF	TGCGCCAGCAGCCTCGGCGGAAGTCGGGACTATGGCTACACCTTC
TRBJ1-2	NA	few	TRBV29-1	CSVRRVHGYTF	TGCAGCGTTCGGCGGGTCCATGGCTACACCTTC
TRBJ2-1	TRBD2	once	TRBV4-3	CASSQDRGLAAYNEQFF	TGCGCCAGCAGCCAAGATCGGGGACTAGCGGCTTACAATGAGCAGTTCTTC
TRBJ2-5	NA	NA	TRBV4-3	CASSPQLALQETQYF	TGCGCCAGCAGCCCCCAACTAGCCCTCCAAGAGACCCAGTACTTC
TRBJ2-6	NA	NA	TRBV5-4	CASSRVGGANVLTF	TGTGCCAGCAGCCGGGTAGGCGGGGCCAACGTCCTGACTTTC
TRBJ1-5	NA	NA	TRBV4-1	CASSQGSGLSGNQPQHF	TGCGCCAGCAGCCAGGGCTCGGGTCTTTCGGGCAATCAGCCCCAGCATTTT
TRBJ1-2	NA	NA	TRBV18	CASSPPSTLLYGYTF	TGTGCCAGCTCACCACCCAGCACCCTCCTCTATGGCTACACCTTC
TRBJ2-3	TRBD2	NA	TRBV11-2	CASSFRLASTDTQYF	TGTGCCAGCAGCTTCCGACTAGCTAGCACAGATACGCAGTATTTT
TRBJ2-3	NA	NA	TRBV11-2	CASSLGAHTQYF	TGTGCCAGCAGCTTAGGCGCCCATACGCAGTATTTT
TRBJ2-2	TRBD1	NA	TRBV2	CASSEASPGQGTGELFF	TGTGCCAGCAGTGAAGCCTCGCCGGGACAGGGGACCGGGGAGCTGTTTTTT
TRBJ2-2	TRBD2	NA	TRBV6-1	CASIGLAGVTGELFF	TGTGCCAGCATCGGACTAGCGGGAGTCACCGGGGAGCTGTTTTTT
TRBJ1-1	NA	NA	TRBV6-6	CASSYGGSMNTEAFF	TGTGCCAGCAGTTACGGTGGCTCCATGAACACTGAAGCTTTCTTT
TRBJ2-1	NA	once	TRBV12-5	CASGLGGQPAYNEQFF	TGTGCTAGTGGCCTGGGCGGACAGCCCGCGTACAATGAGCAGTTCTTC
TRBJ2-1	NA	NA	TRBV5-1	CASKPGLTNNEQFF	TGCGCCAGCAAACCCGGACTAACAAACAATGAGCAGTTCTTC
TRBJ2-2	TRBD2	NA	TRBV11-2	CASSVGLAGNTGELFF	TGTGCCAGCAGCGTAGGACTAGCGGGGAACACCGGGGAGCTGTTTTTT
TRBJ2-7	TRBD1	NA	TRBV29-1	CSVQIGGTGPGEQYF	TGCAGCGTACAAATCGGAGGGACAGGGCCCGGCGAGCAGTACTTC
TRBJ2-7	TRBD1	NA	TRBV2	CASGQGPYEQYF	TGTGCCAGCGGACAGGGCCCCTACGAGCAGTACTTC
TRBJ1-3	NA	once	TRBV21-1	CASSNLAGYTIYF	TGTGCCAGCAGCAATTTGGCTGGATACACCATATATTTT
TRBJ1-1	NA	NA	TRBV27	CASSLRGLNTEAFF	TGTGCCAGCAGTTTACGGGGACTGAACACTGAAGCTTTCTTT
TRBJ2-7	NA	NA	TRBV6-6	CATSLGAAASYEQYF	TGTGCCACTAGCCTCGGGGCGGCGGCGTCCTACGAGCAGTACTTC
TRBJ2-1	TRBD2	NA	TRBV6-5	CASRRGVSYNEQFF	TGTGCCAGCAGGCGGGGGGTCTCCTACAATGAGCAGTTCTTC
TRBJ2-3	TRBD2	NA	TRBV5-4	CASSYGTSGPSTDTQYF	TGTGCCAGCAGCTACGGGACTAGCGGTCCTAGCACAGATACGCAGTATTTT
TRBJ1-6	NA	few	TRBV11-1	CASSSSGGSPLHF	TGTGCCAGCAGCTCCTCGGGGGGGTCACCCCTCCACTTT
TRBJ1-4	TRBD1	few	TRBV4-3	CASSQGQGAEKLFF	TGCGCCAGCAGCCAAGGACAGGGGGCGGAAAAACTGTTTTTT
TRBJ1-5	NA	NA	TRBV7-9	CASRNRWDNQPQHF	TGTGCCAGCAGGAATAGGTGGGACAATCAGCCCCAGCATTTT
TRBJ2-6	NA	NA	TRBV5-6	CASSLWESGANVLTF	TGTGCCAGCAGCTTGTGGGAGTCTGGGGCCAACGTCCTGACTTTC
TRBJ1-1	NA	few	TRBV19	CASSIGGREGEAFF	TGTGCCAGTAGTATCGGCGGCAGGGAGGGTGAAGCTTTCTTT
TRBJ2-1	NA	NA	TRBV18	CASSPPGGSHNEQFF	TGTGCCAGCTCACCACCGGGAGGCTCACACAATGAGCAGTTCTTC
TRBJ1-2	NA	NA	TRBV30	CAWRRSYGYTF	TGTGCCTGGAGAAGGAGCTATGGCTACACCTTC
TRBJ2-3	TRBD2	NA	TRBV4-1	CASSPGTSGRAGDTQYF	TGCGCCAGCAGCCCTGGGACTAGCGGGAGGGCCGGAGATACGCAGTATTTT
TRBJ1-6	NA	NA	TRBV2	CASSERVFIRKEDNSPLHF	TGTGCCAGCAGTGAAAGGGTTTTTATTCGGAAGGAAGATAATTCACCCCTCCACTTT
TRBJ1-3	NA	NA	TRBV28	CASTRPRTGNTIYF	TGTGCCAGCACTCGCCCCCGTACTGGAAACACCATATATTTT
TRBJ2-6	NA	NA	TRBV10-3	CASGSSSSGANVLTF	TGTGCCAGCGGGTCGTCCAGCTCTGGGGCCAACGTCCTGACTTTC
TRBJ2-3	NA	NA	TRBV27	CASSFAGSSTDTQYF	TGTGCCAGCAGTTTTGCGGGGTCTAGCACAGATACGCAGTATTTT
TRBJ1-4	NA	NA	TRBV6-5	CASRRTVSEKLFF	TGTGCCAGCCGCCGGACAGTCTCAGAAAAACTGTTTTTT
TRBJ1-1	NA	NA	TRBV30	CAATDAEAFF	TGTGCCGCGACAGACGCTGAAGCTTTCTTT
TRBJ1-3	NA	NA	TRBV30	CAWSVLRGRTGNTIYF	TGTGCCTGGAGTGTACTCAGGGGACGGACTGGAAACACCATATATTTT
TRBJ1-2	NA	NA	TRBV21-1	CASSIERRGRFIYGYTF	TGTGCCAGCAGCATCGAACGCAGGGGGCGGTTTATCTATGGCTACACCTTC
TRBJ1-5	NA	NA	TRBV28	CASSGTSQGTLGGPQHF	TGTGCCAGCAGTGGTACGTCTCAAGGGACTCTCGGGGGGCCCCAGCATTTT
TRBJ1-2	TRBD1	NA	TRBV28	CASGKTKPGQTDTF	TGTGCCAGCGGAAAAACAAAACCGGGACAGACGGACACCTTC
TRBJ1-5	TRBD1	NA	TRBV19	CASSDDRGGNQPQHF	TGTGCCAGTAGTGATGACAGGGGGGGCAATCAGCCCCAGCATTTT
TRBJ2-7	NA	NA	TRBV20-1	CSASRVYEQYF	TGCAGTGCTAGCAGGGTTTACGAGCAGTACTTC
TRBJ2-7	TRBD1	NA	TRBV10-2	CASSGLTGRPYEQYF	TGCGCCAGCAGTGGTTTGACAGGGAGACCCTACGAGCAGTACTTC
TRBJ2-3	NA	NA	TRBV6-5	CATKELTDTQYF	TGTGCCACCAAGGAACTCACAGATACGCAGTATTTT
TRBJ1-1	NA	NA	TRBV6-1	CASSEVHRGHTEAFF	TGTGCCAGCAGTGAAGTTCATCGGGGCCACACTGAAGCTTTCTTT
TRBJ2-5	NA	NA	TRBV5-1	CASSLGVQETQYF	TGCGCCAGCAGCTTAGGAGTACAAGAGACCCAGTACTTC
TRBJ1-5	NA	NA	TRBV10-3	CAISQEYSNQPQHF	TGTGCCATCAGCCAGGAGTATAGCAATCAGCCCCAGCATTTT
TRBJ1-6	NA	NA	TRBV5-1	CASSLAPRDSPLHF	TGCGCCAGCAGCTTGGCCCCTAGGGACTCACCCCTCCACTTT
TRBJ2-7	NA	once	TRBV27	CASSTRGQGYEQYF	TGTGCCAGCAGCACCCGGGGGCAGGGTTACGAGCAGTACTTC
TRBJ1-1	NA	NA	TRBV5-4	CASSGFKEVFF	TGTGCCAGCAGCGGGTTTAAGGAAGTTTTCTTT
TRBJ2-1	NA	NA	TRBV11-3	CASSLDRGEQFF	TGTGCCAGCAGCTTAGATCGAGGTGAGCAGTTCTTC